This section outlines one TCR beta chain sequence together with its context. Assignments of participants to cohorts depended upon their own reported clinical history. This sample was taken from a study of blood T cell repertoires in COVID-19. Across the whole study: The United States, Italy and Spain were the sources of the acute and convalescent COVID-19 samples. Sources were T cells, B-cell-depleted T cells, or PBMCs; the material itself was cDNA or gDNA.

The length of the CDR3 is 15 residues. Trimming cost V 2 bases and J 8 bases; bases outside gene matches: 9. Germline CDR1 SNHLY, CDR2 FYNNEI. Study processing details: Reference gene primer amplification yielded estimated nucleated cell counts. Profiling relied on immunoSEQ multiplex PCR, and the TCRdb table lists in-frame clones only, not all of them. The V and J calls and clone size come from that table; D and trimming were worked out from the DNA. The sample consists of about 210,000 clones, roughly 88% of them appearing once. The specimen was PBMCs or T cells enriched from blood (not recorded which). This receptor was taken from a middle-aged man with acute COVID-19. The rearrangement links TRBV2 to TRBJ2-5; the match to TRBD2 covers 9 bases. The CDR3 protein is CASSELGGLAYTQYF. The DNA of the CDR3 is TGTGCCAGCAGTGAATTAGGGGGACTAGCTTACACCCAGTACTTC.